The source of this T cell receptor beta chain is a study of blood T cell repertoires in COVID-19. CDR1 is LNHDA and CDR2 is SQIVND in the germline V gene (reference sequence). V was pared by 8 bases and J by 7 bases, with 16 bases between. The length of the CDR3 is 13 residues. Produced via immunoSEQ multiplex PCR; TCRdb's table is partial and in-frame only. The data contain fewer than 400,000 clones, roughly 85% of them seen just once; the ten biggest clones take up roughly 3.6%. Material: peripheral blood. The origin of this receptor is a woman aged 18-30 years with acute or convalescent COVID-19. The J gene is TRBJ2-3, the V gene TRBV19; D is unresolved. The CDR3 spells CASGNLLQYTQYF. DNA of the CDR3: TGTGCCAGTGGTAACCTACTACAATATACGCAGTATTTT.